This T cell receptor beta chain was sequenced for a study of neurological immune-mediated disorders. TCRdb reanalysed the 5' RACE reads using MiXCR and keeps one entry per CDR3 protein. In the table there are just under 40,000 distinct CDR3 sequences, approximately 7.2% of which are singletons. This CDR3 has 15 residues. V was shortened by 0 bases and J by 5 bases, with 14 bases between the two germline ends. Per germline, CDR1 DFQATT and CDR2 SNEGSKA (reference sequence). The origin of this receptor is a man aged 45-65 years in good health. This chain uses TRBV20-1 with TRBJ2-1, with D tentatively TRBD2 (6 bases). Sequenced input: CD4+ T cells from blood. CDR3 coding DNA: TGCAGTGCTAGAGATTTCAGTGGGAGGAACAATGAGCAGTTCTTC. This sequence encodes CSARDFSGRNNEQFF.